These 23 T cell receptor beta chains came from one sample sequenced in a study of OX40 agonist ivuxolimab in advanced cancers. The method was the immunoSEQ multiplex PCR assay. The table comes from immuneACCESS by way of TCRdb, which keeps in-frame sequences with V and J called. Part of the clones is missing from these tables; in studies checked, under half for an unresolved V gene and the rest for unknown reasons. The sample includes approximately 47,000 clones, with around nine tenths observed a single time. About 7.8% of the sample belongs to the ten largest clones. The starting material was CD4+ or CD8+ T cells sorted from blood, obtained in a trial of the OX40 agonist ivuxolimab. These receptors all come from an adult with an advanced solid tumor such as melanoma, head and neck, liver or kidney cancer.

This chain links TRBV11-3 with TRBJ2-2; 10 nucleotides align to TRBD2. The V gene's germline CDR1 is SGHNT and CDR2 YENEEA. V lost 1 base to trimming and J lost 6 bases; unmatched junction nucleotides: 2. The CDR3 covers 15 residues. CDR3 in amino acids: CASSLVAGGPGELFF. CDR3 coding DNA: TGTGCCAGCAGCTTAGTAGCGGGAGGCCCCGGGGAGCTGTTTTTT.

The rearrangement links TRBV30 to TRBJ2-3; D ambiguous. V was clipped by 1 base and J by 9 bases, with 5 bases between them. Germline CDR1 reads GTSNPN; CDR2 reads SVGIG (reference sequence). This CDR3 has 10 amino acids. The CDR3 DNA sequence: TGTGCCTGGAGTGGACGCACGCAGTATTTT. It yields the protein CAWSGRTQYF.

In its sample, this clone was seen a few times. The rearrangement links TRBV5-5 to TRBJ1-5; 7 bases are shared with TRBD1. This CDR3 has 15 residues. The germline V gene has CDR1 SGHKS and CDR2 YYEKEE (reference sequence). Germline trimming cut 4 bases from V and 5 bases from J; bases unmatched to any gene: 9. The CDR3 coding sequence is TGTGCCAGCAGCGTAACCGGGACAGCATATCAGCCCCAGCATTTT. Translation: CASSVTGTAYQPQHF.

On this clone: Its ends do not fully match the called genes, so a read error is possible. The chain joins TRBV5-1 to TRBJ2-3, with D perhaps TRBD1 or TRBD2 (5 bases each). Germline values: CDR1 SGHRS, CDR2 YFSETQ. This CDR3 comprises 15 residues. This chain's CDR3 is CAGSLPGTGTDTQYF. CDR3 sequence (DNA): TGCGCCGGCAGTCTCCCGGGGACGGGGACAGATACGCAGTATTTT.

The J gene is TRBJ1-2, the V gene TRBV28, with 9 bases identical to TRBD1. J lost 5 bases, V lost 6 bases, and 10 bases had no gene match. Germline CDR1 reads MDHEN; CDR2 reads SYDVKM. The CDR3 is 15 residues long. CDR3 sequence (DNA): TGTGCCAGCAGCTCGCCGGGACAGGGAAGATATGGCTACACCTTC. It codes for CASSSPGQGRYGYTF.

This clone was counted only a few times. The chain carries TRBV19 and TRBJ2-7; TRBD2 matches 7 bases. The V segment lost 5 bases and the J segment 2 bases; nucleotides outside the gene matches: 3. CDR3 length: 13 residues. CDR1 and CDR2 from the germline V gene are LNHDA and SQIVND (reference sequence). CDR3 amino acids: CASSWGGAYEQYF. CDR3 nucleotides: TGTGCCAGTAGTTGGGGGGGAGCCTACGAGCAGTACTTC.

This clone has only a few counts. The CDR3 here is CASSEVPRGSGELFF. The CDR3 bases are TGTGCCAGCAGTGAAGTACCCAGGGGTTCCGGGGAGCTGTTTTTT. The rearrangement joins TRBV6-1 to TRBJ2-2, with TRBD1 as a possible D gene (6 bases). The CDR3 is made up of 15 amino acids. In germline, CDR1 is MNHNS, CDR2 SASEGT. V was pared by 1 base and J by 6 bases, with 12 bases between.

The genes are TRBV15 and TRBJ1-5, with a possible D match to TRBD1 (6 bases). The germline V gene encodes CDR1 LNHNV and CDR2 YYDKDF (reference sequence). The CDR3 is 13 amino acids. Trimming removed 8 bases from V and 5 bases from J, with 13 bases in between. The CDR3 DNA follows: TGTGCCACCTCCCCAGGGGTTGATCAGCCCCAGCATTTT. Amino acid sequence: CATSPGVDQPQHF.

The V and J genes are TRBV5-6 and TRBJ2-5, with a tentative D call TRBD2 (5 bases). V gave up 0 bases and J gave up 1 base, with 10 bases separating them. The V gene's germline CDR1 is SGHDT and CDR2 YYEEEE. The CDR3 is made up of 15 amino acids. CDR3: CASSLDWRPQETQYF. The CDR3 coding sequence is TGTGCCAGCAGCTTGGATTGGAGGCCCCAAGAGACCCAGTACTTC. The full variable domain, its missing parts supplied by reference TRBV5-6 and TRBJ2-5, is DAGVTQSPTHLIKTRGQQVTLRCSPKSGHDTVSWYQQALGQGPQFIFQYYEEEERQRGNFPDRFSGHQFPNYSSELNVNALLLGDSALYLCASSLDWRPQETQYFGPGTRLLVL.

This clone showed up just once. The CDR3 here is CASSEGRVYQPQHF. The CDR3 DNA sequence: TGTGCCAGCAGTGAAGGCAGGGTCTATCAGCCCCAGCATTTT. The chain carries TRBV2 and TRBJ1-5; maybe TRBD1 (5 bases). V lost 1 base and J 5 bases, leaving 9 bases between the germline ends. Germline loops: CDR1 SNHLY, CDR2 FYNNEI. The CDR3 has 14 residues.

This clone was picked up one time. V and J are TRBV19 and TRBJ2-3; weak D call: TRBD2 (5 bases). The V gene's germline CDR1 is LNHDA and CDR2 SQIVND (reference sequence). The CDR3 spans 16 residues. V shed 6 bases and J shed 2 bases, with 18 bases lying between them. The chain's CDR3 is CASRPGRLPYTDTQYF. The CDR3, as DNA: TGTGCCAGTAGACCGGGAAGGCTGCCGTACACAGATACGCAGTATTTT.

The V call is TRBV27, the J call TRBJ2-1, with no clear D. The germline CDR1 and CDR2 sequences are MNHEY and SMNVEV (reference sequence). With 5 bases removed from V and 0 bases from J, the gap between germline ends came to 14 bases. This CDR3 is 16 amino acids long. The CDR3: CASSPLGTNSYNEQFF. The DNA for the CDR3 is TGTGCCAGCAGTCCCCTGGGTACTAACTCCTACAATGAGCAGTTCTTC.

This clone has only a few counts. The chain has TRBV4-2 and TRBJ1-2, with 7 bases aligning to TRBD1. The CDR3 consists of 17 residues. The germline V gene encodes CDR1 LGHNA and CDR2 YNFKEQ. V was clipped by 4 bases and J by 0 bases; unmatched bases: 11. The CDR3 is CASSPAGGTVSNYGYTF. The DNA for the CDR3 is TGTGCCAGCAGCCCCGCGGGGGGGACAGTGTCTAACTATGGCTACACCTTC.

This chain uses TRBV19 with TRBJ2-1; the match to TRBD2 covers 7 bases. This CDR3 spans 16 amino acids. V lost 1 base, J lost 2 bases, and 5 bases stayed unmatched. CDR1 is LNHDA and CDR2 is SQIVND in the germline V gene (reference sequence). CDR3 loop: CASSIGGGRTYNEQFF. DNA for the CDR3: TGTGCCAGTAGTATAGGGGGCGGGAGAACCTACAATGAGCAGTTCTTC. The full variable domain, rest sourced from reference TRBV19 and TRBJ2-1, is DGGITQSPKYLFRKEGQNVTLSCEQNLNHDAMYWYRQDPGQGLRLIYYSQIVNDFQKGDIAEGYSVSREKKESFPLTVTSAQKNPTAFYLCASSIGGGRTYNEQFFGPGTRLTVL.

This clone is medium-sized in the sample. The CDR3 bases are TGCGCCAGCAGCCCGTCCGGGAGGGGGGTCACAGATACGCAGTATTTT. Its protein is CASSPSGRGVTDTQYF. The chain links TRBV4-1 to TRBJ2-3, with 8 bases lining up with TRBD2. The CDR3 is 16 residues long. CDR1 MGHRA and CDR2 YSYEKL come from the germline V gene. The J segment lost 2 bases and the V segment lost 4 bases, leaving 8 bases of the junction unmatched.

The chain carries TRBV11-2 and TRBJ2-1; D is perhaps TRBD2 (5 bases). This CDR3 spans 17 amino acids. Between the trimmed V and J ends, which lost 5 bases and 0 bases, there was a span of 17 bases. CDR1 and CDR2 from the germline V gene are SGHAT and FQNNGV. The CDR3 DNA follows: TGTGCCAGCAGCCCCCCACTAGGGAAGAGCTCCTACAATGAGCAGTTCTTC. Its protein is CASSPPLGKSSYNEQFF. Together with reference TRBV11-2 and TRBJ2-1, the CDR3 gives the full variable domain: EAGVAQSPRYKIIEKRQSVAFWCNPISGHATLYWYQQILGQGPKLLIQFQNNGVVDDSQLPKDRFSAERLKGVDSTLKIQPAKLEDSAVYLCASSPPLGKSSYNEQFFGPGTRLTVL.

The chain links TRBV9 to TRBJ2-6; possibly TRBD2 for D (6 bases). CDR3 length: 15 residues. The germline CDR1 and CDR2 sequences are SGDLS and YYNGEE. The V gene lost 2 bases and the J gene lost 2 bases, with 8 bases spanning the gap. The CDR3 spells CASSVGGTGANVLTF. In DNA, the CDR3 is TGTGCCAGCAGCGTTGGGGGGACTGGGGCCAACGTCCTGACTTTC.

This clone has more than one count but fewer than ten. This chain links TRBV7-2 with TRBJ2-7; D uncertain. V was cut by 0 bases and J by 3 bases, with 12 bases left in between. Per germline, CDR1 SGHTA and CDR2 FQGNSA. The CDR3 contains 15 residues. CDR3 sequence (DNA): TGTGCCAGCAGCTTAGCTCAGGTAGCTTTCTACGAGCAGTACTTC. Protein: CASSLAQVAFYEQYF.

This chain links TRBV28 with TRBJ1-5; possible D gene TRBD1, 5 bases. This CDR3 contains 17 residues. Between the trimmed V and J ends, which lost 7 bases and 3 bases, there was a span of 22 bases. The germline V gene has CDR1 MDHEN and CDR2 SYDVKM. The CDR3 sequence is CASTTRGVGTLNQPQHF. In DNA form, the CDR3 reads TGTGCCAGCACCACCCGGGGGGTTGGGACGCTCAATCAGCCCCAGCATTTT.

This clone appeared a single time. The rearrangement links TRBV14 to TRBJ2-1, with 12 bases matching TRBD1. V lost 4 bases, J lost 0 bases, and 13 bases stayed unmatched. The germline V gene has CDR1 SGHDN and CDR2 FVKESK. The CDR3 consists of 20 residues. CDR3 residues: CASSPWDRGPQLSSYNEQFF. CDR3 DNA sequence: TGTGCCAGCAGCCCGTGGGACAGGGGGCCCCAATTAAGCTCCTACAATGAGCAGTTCTTC.

This chain joins TRBV28 and TRBJ2-1, with 9 bases matching TRBD1. CDR3 size: 15 residues. With 6 bases clipped from V and 6 bases from J, the junction kept 9 bases outside the gene matches. Germline CDR1 reads MDHEN; CDR2 reads SYDVKM. The CDR3 nucleotides are TGTGCCAGCAGGACGACAGGGGGTGGGCTCAATGAGCAGTTCTTC. It is translated as CASRTTGGGLNEQFF.

This chain joins TRBV5-1 and TRBJ2-2, with 9 nucleotides matching TRBD2. J was trimmed by 1 base and V by 1 base; bases with no gene match: 2. Germline CDR1 reads SGHRS; CDR2 reads YFSETQ. The CDR3 spans 16 residues. CDR3 protein: CASSLPLAGNTGELFF. Written as DNA, the CDR3 is TGCGCCAGCAGCTTGCCACTAGCGGGGAACACCGGGGAGCTGTTTTTT.

Here the CDR3 DNA reads TGTGCCAGCAGCCACCTGGCAGGGGCCACCTACGAGCAGTACTTC. It is translated as CASSHLAGATYEQYF. This rearrangement joins TRBV11-3 to TRBJ2-7, with D perhaps TRBD1 (6 bases). The CDR3 sequence is 15 residues long. Germline V gene sequence: CDR1 SGHNT, CDR2 YENEEA. Trimming left V 5 bases short and J 2 bases short, with 16 bases between.